This is a list of T cell receptor beta chains from one sample in a study of blood T cells in healthy people across ages. TCRdb called the 5' RACE reads again in MiXCR, with one record for every CDR3 protein. The repertoire holds 600,000 to 1,000,000 distinct CDR3 sequences, with 55% to 75% as singletons. Sequencing was done on a sample of blood. The source of these receptors is a man younger than 45 in good health. Each CDR3 is given with its conserved first and last residue. Expanded clones are given a class, and other clones once, few, many or no size at all.

cdr3_aa: CATSRDLSGSGANVLTF
v_call: TRBV15
clone_size: .
j_call: TRBJ2-6

cdr3_aa: CATSRDPEQETQYF
v_call: TRBV15
clone_size: .
j_call: TRBJ2-5

cdr3_aa: CSVGGDGVDGHTF
v_call: TRBV29-1
clone_size: .
j_call: TRBJ1-2

cdr3_aa: CSAKDRGRVYEQYF
v_call: TRBV20-1
clone_size: .
j_call: TRBJ2-7

cdr3_aa: CASSSNGLAGVYNEQFF
v_call: TRBV7-9
clone_size: .
j_call: TRBJ2-1

cdr3_aa: CASSQQSGRAGDNEQFF
v_call: TRBV4-2
clone_size: .
j_call: TRBJ2-1

cdr3_aa: CSARPDRDEQFF
v_call: TRBV20-1
clone_size: .
j_call: TRBJ2-1

cdr3_aa: CSAPKAPPKETQYF
v_call: TRBV20-1
clone_size: once
j_call: TRBJ2-5

cdr3_aa: CSARGHLNTGELFF
v_call: TRBV20-1
clone_size: .
j_call: TRBJ2-2

cdr3_aa: CASTKLPEAEAFF
v_call: TRBV6-1
clone_size: .
j_call: TRBJ1-1

cdr3_aa: CASSLEAPGAGANVLTF
v_call: TRBV7-2
clone_size: .
j_call: TRBJ2-6

cdr3_aa: CSAKGGSGGYEQYF
v_call: TRBV20-1
clone_size: .
j_call: TRBJ2-7

cdr3_aa: CSVELATYEQYF
v_call: TRBV29-1
clone_size: .
j_call: TRBJ2-7

cdr3_aa: CATSRDLQGEKTQYF
v_call: TRBV15
clone_size: few
j_call: TRBJ2-5

cdr3_aa: CSASPYSRVKEGTEAFF
v_call: TRBV20-1
clone_size: .
j_call: TRBJ1-1

cdr3_aa: CASSRRTSGQETQYF
v_call: TRBV7-2
clone_size: .
j_call: TRBJ2-5

cdr3_aa: CAIRRTGTSTEAFF
v_call: TRBV10-3
clone_size: once
j_call: TRBJ1-1

cdr3_aa: CASSEALLLETQYF
v_call: TRBV2
clone_size: .
j_call: TRBJ2-5

cdr3_aa: CASSLGRTGIWDTEAFF
v_call: TRBV7-2
clone_size: .
j_call: TRBJ1-1

cdr3_aa: CSARGQFNGKLFF
v_call: TRBV20-1
clone_size: few
j_call: TRBJ1-4

cdr3_aa: CSVEGSSYNEQFF
v_call: TRBV29-1
clone_size: .
j_call: TRBJ2-1

cdr3_aa: CASGKPGSMGETQYF
v_call: TRBV19
clone_size: .
j_call: TRBJ2-5

cdr3_aa: CASSVATSGLQYF
v_call: TRBV7-2
clone_size: .
j_call: TRBJ2-5

cdr3_aa: CATSDWGGTQYF
v_call: TRBV24-1
clone_size: .
j_call: TRBJ2-5

cdr3_aa: CASSLPGGWANYGYTF
v_call: TRBV7-2
clone_size: .
j_call: TRBJ1-2

cdr3_aa: CASSLAGVSHEQFF
v_call: TRBV5-1
clone_size: once
j_call: TRBJ2-1

cdr3_aa: CSVEGGRREQYF
v_call: TRBV29-1
clone_size: once
j_call: TRBJ2-7